This TCR beta chain was identified during a study of memory CD4+ T cells and cytomegalovirus serostatus. Study-level findings and limits: Suggested: most of the CMV-linked TCR signature lies in CD4+ memory cells. Repertoires predicted CMV serostatus with median bootstrapped AUC of about 0.94.

Per the germline V gene, CDR1 is SGHTA and CDR2 is FQGNSA. V was clipped by 5 bases and J by 3 bases; unmatched bases: 6. CDR3 length equals 14 residues. TCRdb keeps only in-frame clones here, not all; method: immunoSEQ multiplex PCR. The repertoire holds about 61,000 clones, with around 80% as singletons. Regarding this clone: The antigen is not known.

Single viable CD3+CD4+CD8-CD45RO+ cells were sorted as the memory CD4+ T cells. Donors' CMV status reflects serum IgG against pp150, pp28, p38, p52. This chain links TRBV7-2 with TRBJ2-7; 8 bases agree with TRBD1. The TCR sequence derives from an adult in good health and CMV-seronegative. Some clones in this sample may be carry-over from other donors' samples. Material for sequencing was memory CD4+ T cells from blood. The DNA of the CDR3 is TGTGCCAGCAGCGCCCGGGACAGGATCTACGAGCAGTACTTC. Translating gives CASSARDRIYEQYF.